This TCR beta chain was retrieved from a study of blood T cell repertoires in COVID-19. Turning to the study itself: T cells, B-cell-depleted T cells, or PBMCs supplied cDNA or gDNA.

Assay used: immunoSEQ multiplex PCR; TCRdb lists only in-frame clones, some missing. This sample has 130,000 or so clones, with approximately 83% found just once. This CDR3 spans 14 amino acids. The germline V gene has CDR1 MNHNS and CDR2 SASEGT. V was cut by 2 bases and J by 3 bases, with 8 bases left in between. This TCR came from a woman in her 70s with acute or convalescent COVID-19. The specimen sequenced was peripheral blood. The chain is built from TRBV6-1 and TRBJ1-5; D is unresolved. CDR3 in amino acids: CASSELRANQPQHF. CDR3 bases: TGTGCCAGCAGTGAACTGCGGGCCAATCAGCCCCAGCATTTT.